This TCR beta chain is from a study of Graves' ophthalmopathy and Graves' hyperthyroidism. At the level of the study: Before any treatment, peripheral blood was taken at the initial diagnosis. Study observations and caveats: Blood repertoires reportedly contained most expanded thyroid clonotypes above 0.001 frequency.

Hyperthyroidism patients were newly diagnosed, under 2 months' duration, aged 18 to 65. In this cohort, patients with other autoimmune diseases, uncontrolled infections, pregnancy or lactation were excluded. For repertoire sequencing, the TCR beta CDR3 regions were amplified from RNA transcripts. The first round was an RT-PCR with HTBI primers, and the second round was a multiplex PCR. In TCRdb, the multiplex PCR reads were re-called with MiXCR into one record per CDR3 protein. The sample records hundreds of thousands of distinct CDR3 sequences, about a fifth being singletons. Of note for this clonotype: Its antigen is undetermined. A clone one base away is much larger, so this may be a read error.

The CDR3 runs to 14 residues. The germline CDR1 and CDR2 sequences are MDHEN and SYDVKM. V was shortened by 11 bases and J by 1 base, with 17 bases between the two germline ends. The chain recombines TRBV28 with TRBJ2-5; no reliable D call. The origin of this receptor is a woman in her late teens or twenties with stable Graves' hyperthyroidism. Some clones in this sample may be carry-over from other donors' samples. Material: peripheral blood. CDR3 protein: CAGWSSPFQETQYF. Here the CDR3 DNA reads TGTGCCGGCTGGAGCTCCCCTTTCCAAGAGACCCAGTACTTC.